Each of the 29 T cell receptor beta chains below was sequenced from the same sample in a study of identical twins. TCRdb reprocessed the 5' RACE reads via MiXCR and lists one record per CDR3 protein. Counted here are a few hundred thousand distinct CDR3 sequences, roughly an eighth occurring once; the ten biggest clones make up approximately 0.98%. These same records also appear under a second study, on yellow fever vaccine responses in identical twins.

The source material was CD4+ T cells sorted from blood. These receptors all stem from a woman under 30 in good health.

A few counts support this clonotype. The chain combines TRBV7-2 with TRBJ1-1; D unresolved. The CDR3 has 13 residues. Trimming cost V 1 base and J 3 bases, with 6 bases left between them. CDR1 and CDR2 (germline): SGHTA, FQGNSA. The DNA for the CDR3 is TGTGCCAGCAGCTTAGTGCGGTACACTGAAGCTTTCTTT. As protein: CASSLVRYTEAFF.

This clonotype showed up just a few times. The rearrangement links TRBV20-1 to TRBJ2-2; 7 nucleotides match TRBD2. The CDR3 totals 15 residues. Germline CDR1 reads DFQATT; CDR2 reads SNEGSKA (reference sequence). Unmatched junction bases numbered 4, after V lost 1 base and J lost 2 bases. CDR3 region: CSARGGGGNTGELFF. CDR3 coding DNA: TGCAGTGCTAGAGGGGGCGGGGGAAACACCGGGGAGCTGTTTTTT.

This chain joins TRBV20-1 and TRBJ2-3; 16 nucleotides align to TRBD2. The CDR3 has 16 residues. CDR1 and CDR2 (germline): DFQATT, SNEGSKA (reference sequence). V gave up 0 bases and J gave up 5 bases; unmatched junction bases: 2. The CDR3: CSARDGTSGRGDTQYF. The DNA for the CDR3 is TGCAGTGCTAGAGATGGGACTAGCGGGAGGGGAGATACGCAGTATTTT.

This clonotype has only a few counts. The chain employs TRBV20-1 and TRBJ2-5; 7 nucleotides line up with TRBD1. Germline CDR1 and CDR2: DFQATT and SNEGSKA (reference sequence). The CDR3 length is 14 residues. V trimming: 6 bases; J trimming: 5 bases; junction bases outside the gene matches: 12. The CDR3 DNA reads TGCAGTGCCGCCCCTACAGGGGTTTGGGAGACCCAGTACTTC. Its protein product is CSAAPTGVWETQYF.

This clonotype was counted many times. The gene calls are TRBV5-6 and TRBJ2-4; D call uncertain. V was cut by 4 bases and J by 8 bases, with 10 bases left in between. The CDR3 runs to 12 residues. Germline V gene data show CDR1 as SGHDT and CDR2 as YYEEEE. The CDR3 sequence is CASSRPPDIQYF. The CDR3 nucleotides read TGTGCCAGCAGCAGACCCCCAGACATTCAGTACTTC.

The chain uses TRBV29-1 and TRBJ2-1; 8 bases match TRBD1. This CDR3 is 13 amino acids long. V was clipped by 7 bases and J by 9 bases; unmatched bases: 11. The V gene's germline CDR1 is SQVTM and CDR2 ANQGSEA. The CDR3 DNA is TGCAGCGCCAGCCTATCAGGGGGCAGTGAGCAGTTCTTC. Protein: CSASLSGGSEQFF.

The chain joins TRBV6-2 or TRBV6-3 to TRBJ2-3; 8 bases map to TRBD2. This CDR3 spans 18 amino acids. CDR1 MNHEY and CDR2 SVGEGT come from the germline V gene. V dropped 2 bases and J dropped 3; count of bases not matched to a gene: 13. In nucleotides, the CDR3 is TGTGCCAGCAGTTACCCACCGGGACTAGAGGGCTTAACAGATACGCAGTATTTT. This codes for CASSYPPGLEGLTDTQYF.

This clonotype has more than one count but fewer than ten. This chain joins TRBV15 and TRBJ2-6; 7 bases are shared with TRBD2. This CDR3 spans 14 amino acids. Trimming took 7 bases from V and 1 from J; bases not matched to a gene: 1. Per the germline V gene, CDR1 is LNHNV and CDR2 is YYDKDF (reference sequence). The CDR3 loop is CATTAGSGANVLTF. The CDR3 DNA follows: TGTGCCACCACAGCGGGATCTGGGGCCAACGTCCTGACTTTC. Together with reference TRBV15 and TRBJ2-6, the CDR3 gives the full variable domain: DAMVIQNPRYQVTQFGKPVTLSCSQTLNHNVMYWYQQKSSQAPKLLFHYYDKDFNNEADTPDNFQSRRPNTSFCFLDIRSPGLGDTAMYLCATTAGSGANVLTFGAGSRLTVL.

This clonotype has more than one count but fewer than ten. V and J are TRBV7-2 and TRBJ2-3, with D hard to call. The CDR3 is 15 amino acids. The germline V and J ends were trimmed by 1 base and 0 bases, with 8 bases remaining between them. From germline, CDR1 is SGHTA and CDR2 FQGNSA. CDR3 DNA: TGTGCCAGCAGCTTAGTGTGGCGGAGCACAGATACGCAGTATTTT. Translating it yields CASSLVWRSTDTQYF.

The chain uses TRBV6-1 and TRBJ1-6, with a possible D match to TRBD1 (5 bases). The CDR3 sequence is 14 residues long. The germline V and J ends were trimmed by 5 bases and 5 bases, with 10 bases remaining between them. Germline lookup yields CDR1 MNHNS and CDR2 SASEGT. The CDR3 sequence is CASSRQIDNSPLHF. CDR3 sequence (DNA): TGTGCCAGCAGTAGACAGATAGATAATTCACCCCTCCACTTT.

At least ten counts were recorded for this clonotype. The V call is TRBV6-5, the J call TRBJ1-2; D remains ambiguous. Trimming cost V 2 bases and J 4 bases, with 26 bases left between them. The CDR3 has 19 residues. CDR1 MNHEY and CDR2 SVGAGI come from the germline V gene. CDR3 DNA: TGTGCCAGCAGTTACGGTTGGGCAGGACGTGGGAACACCCTCTATGGCTACACCTTC. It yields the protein CASSYGWAGRGNTLYGYTF.

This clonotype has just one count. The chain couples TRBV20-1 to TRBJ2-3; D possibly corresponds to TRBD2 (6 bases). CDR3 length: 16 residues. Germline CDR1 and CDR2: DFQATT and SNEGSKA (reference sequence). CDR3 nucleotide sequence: TGCTGCGCGCCGGGACTTCGCCTGGGGGGTGGAGATACGCAGTATTTT. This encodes CCAPGLRLGGGDTQYF.

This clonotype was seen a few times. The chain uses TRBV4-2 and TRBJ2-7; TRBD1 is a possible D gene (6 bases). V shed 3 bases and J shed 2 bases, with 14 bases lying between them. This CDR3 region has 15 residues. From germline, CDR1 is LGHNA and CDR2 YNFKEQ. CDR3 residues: CASSQRSQGPYEQYF. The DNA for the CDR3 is TGTGCCAGCAGCCAGAGATCACAGGGCCCCTACGAGCAGTACTTC.

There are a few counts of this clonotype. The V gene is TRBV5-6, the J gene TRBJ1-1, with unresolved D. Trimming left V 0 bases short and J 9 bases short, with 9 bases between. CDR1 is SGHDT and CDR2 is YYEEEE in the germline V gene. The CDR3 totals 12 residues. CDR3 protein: CASSLGSEKAFF. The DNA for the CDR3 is TGTGCCAGCAGCTTGGGATCAGAAAAAGCTTTCTTT. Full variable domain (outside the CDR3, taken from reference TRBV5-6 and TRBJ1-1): DAGVTQSPTHLIKTRGQQVTLRCSPKSGHDTVSWYQQALGQGPQFIFQYYEEEERQRGNFPDRFSGHQFPNYSSELNVNALLLGDSALYLCASSLGSEKAFFGQGTRLTVV.

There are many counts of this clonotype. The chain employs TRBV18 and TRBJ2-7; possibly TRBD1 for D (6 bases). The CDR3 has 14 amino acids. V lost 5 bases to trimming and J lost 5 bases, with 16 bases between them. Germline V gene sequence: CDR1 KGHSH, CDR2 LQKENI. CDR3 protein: CASSAGLGANEQYF. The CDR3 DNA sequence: TGTGCCAGCTCAGCAGGATTGGGGGCGAACGAGCAGTACTTC.

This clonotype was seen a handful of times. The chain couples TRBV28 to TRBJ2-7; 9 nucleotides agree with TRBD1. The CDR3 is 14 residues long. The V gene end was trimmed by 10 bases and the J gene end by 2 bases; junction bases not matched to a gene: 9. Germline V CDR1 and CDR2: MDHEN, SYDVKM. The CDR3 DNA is TGTGCCACAAGCATGGGACAGGGAACCTACGAGCAGTACTTC. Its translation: CATSMGQGTYEQYF.

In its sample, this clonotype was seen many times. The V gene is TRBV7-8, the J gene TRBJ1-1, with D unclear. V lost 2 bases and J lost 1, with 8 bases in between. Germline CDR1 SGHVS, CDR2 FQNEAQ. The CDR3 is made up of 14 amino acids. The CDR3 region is CASSLIAENTEAFF. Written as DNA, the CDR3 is TGTGCCAGCAGCTTAATAGCAGAGAACACTGAAGCTTTCTTT.

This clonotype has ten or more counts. CDR3 DNA: TGCGCCAGCAGCTTGAAGGGGGCAGGGACTGAAGCTTTCTTT. It translates to CASSLKGAGTEAFF. The chain employs TRBV5-1 and TRBJ1-1, with TRBD1 identical over 7 bases. Germline lookup yields CDR1 SGHRS and CDR2 YFSETQ. Trimming removed 1 base from V and 5 bases from J; junction bases left unmatched: 5. The CDR3 extends over 14 amino acids.

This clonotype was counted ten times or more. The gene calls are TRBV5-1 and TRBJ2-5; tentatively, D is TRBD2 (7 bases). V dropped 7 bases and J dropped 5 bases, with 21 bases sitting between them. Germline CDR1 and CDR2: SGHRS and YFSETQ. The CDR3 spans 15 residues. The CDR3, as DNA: TGCGCCAGCTCTCGTTCGGGGGGCCTAGGGGAGACCCAGTACTTC. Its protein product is CASSRSGGLGETQYF. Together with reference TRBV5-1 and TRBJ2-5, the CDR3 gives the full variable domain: KAGVTQTPRYLIKTRGQQVTLSCSPISGHRSVSWYQQTPGQGLQFLFEYFSETQRNKGNFPGRFSGRQFSNSRSEMNVSTLELGDSALYLCASSRSGGLGETQYFGPGTRLLVL.

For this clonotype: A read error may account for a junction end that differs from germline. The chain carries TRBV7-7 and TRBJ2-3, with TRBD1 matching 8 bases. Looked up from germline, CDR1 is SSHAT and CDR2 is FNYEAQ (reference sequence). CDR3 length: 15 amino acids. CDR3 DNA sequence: TGTGCTAGCAGCTTGACAGGGGAGTTGACAGATACGCAGTATTTT. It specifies CASSLTGELTDTQYF.

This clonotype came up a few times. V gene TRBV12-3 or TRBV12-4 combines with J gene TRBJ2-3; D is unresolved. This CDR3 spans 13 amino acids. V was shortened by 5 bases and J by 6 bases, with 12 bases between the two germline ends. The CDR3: CASSVRAADTQYF. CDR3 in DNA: TGTGCCAGCAGTGTACGGGCTGCGGATACGCAGTATTTT.

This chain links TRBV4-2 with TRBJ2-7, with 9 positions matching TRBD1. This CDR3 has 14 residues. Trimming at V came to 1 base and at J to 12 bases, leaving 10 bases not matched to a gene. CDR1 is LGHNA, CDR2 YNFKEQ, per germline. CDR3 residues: CASSQGRQGVGLYF. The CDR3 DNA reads TGTGCCAGCAGCCAAGGGAGACAGGGGGTAGGGCTGTACTTC.

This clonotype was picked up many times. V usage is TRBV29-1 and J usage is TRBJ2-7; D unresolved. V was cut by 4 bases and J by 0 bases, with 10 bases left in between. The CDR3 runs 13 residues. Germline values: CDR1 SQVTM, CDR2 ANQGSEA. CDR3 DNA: TGCAGCGTTGTCGCCGATAGCTCCTACGAGCAGTACTTC. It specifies CSVVADSSYEQYF.

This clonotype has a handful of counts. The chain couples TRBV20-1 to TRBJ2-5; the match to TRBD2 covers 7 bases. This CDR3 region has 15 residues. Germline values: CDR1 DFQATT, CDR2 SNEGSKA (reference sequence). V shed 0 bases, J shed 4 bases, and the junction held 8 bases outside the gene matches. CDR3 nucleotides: TGCAGTGCTAGAGACGGGGGGATGGGACGAGAGACCCAGTACTTC. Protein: CSARDGGMGRETQYF.

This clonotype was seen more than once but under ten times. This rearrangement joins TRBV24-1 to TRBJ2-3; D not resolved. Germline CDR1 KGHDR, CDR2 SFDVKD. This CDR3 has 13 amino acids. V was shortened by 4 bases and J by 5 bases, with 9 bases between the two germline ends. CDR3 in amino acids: CATSEEIRDTQYF. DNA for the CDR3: TGTGCCACCAGTGAGGAGATAAGAGATACGCAGTATTTT.

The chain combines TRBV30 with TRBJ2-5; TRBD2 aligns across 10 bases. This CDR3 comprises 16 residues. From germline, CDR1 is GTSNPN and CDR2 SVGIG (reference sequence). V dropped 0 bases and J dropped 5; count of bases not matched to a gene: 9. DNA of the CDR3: TGTGCCTGGAGTGTACCCCTCCTAGCGGGAGCGGAGACCCAGTACTTC. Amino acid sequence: CAWSVPLLAGAETQYF. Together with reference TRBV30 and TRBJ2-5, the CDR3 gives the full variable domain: SQTIHQWPATLVQPVGSPLSLECTVEGTSNPNLYWYRQAAGRGLQLLFYSVGIGQISSEVPQNLSASRPQDRQFILSSKKLLLSDSGFYLCAWSVPLLAGAETQYFGPGTRLLVL.

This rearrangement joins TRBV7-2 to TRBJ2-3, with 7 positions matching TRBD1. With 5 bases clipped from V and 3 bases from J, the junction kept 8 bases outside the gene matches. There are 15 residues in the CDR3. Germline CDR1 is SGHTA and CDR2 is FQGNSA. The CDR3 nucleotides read TGTGCCAGCAGCCCCGGACAGGTGATAACAGATACGCAGTATTTT. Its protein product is CASSPGQVITDTQYF.

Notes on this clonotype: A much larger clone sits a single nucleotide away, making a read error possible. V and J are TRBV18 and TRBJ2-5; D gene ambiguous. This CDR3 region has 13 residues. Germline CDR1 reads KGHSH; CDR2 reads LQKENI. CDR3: CAGSPTPQETQYF. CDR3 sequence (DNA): TGTGCCGGCTCACCGACCCCCCAAGAGACCCAGTACTTC.

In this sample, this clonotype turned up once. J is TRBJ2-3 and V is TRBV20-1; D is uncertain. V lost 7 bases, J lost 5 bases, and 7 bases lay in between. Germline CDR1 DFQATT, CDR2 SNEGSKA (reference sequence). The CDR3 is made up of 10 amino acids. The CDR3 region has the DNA TGCAGTGAAACTAAAGATACGCAGTATTTT. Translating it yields CSETKDTQYF.